The 27 T cell receptor beta chains listed next were all sequenced from one sample in a study of T-cell reconstitution after alpha-beta-depleted transplantation in children. During its preparation, the TCRbeta library received unique molecular identifiers. TCRdb processed the PCR reads anew with MiXCR; each CDR3 protein has one entry. The top ten clones hold approximately 25% of a sample with under 50,000 distinct CDR3 sequences, approximately 9.2% of them seen once. Material: PBMCs, mostly from graft donor cells, obtained 60 days after TCRalphabeta/CD19-depleted stem cell transplant. The receptors shown here come from a male patient aged 2 to 10 who had a stem cell transplant for chronic granulomatous disease, so the T cells may come from the graft donor.

Ten or more counts support this clonotype. The chain recombines TRBV12-3 or TRBV12-4 with TRBJ2-7, with a weak D call TRBD1 (5 bases). The V end was cut by 6 bases, the J end by 6 bases, with 12 bases between. This CDR3 contains 12 residues. CDR3 DNA sequence: TGTGCCAGCAGCCCCAAGGGGTCCGAGCAGTACTTC. Its protein product is CASSPKGSEQYF.

This clonotype was seen more than once but under ten times. The chain carries TRBV27 and TRBJ2-6, with D tentatively TRBD2 (6 bases). From germline, CDR1 is MNHEY and CDR2 SMNVEV (reference sequence). The CDR3 extends over 16 amino acids. Deletions cut 8 bases from V and 3 bases from J, with 17 bases between. This CDR3 reads CASGVDGSLGANVLTF. DNA of the CDR3: TGTGCCAGCGGAGTGGACGGGAGCCTTGGGGCCAACGTCCTGACTTTC.

Ten or more counts support this clonotype. The chain carries TRBV27 and TRBJ1-2; 9 bases match TRBD1. Losses at the gene ends were 3 bases for V and 1 base for J; bases not matched to a gene: 9. CDR1 and CDR2 from the germline V gene are MNHEY and SMNVEV (reference sequence). The CDR3 loop spans 17 amino acids. The CDR3 region has the DNA TGTGCCAGCAGTTTGAGAGGACAGGGGAGCTTTAACTATGGCTACACCTTC. It yields the protein CASSLRGQGSFNYGYTF.

This clonotype was seen many times. The chain uses TRBV29-1 and TRBJ2-7; 8 bases fit TRBD2. The CDR3 sequence is 12 residues long. Trimming cost V 7 bases and J 6 bases; bases outside gene matches: 8. Looked up from germline, CDR1 is SQVTM and CDR2 is ANQGSEA. The CDR3 bases are TGCAGCGCTAATAGCGGGATCGGCGAGCAGTACTTC. Translated: CSANSGIGEQYF.

Worth noting for this clonotype: With a much larger clone just one base away, this may be a read error. The V call is TRBV5-5, the J call TRBJ2-1; D might be TRBD2 (6 bases). The germline V gene encodes CDR1 SGHKS and CDR2 YYEKEE (reference sequence). CDR3 length equals 14 residues. CDR3 in amino acids: CACSLTRVGNEQFF. As DNA, the CDR3 is TGTGCCTGCAGCCTGACTAGAGTCGGCAATGAGCAGTTCTTC.

This chain joins TRBV7-9 and TRBJ2-1; 13 nucleotides agree with TRBD2. The CDR3 spans 16 residues. The V gene's germline CDR1 is SEHNR and CDR2 FQNEAQ (reference sequence). The V segment lost 0 bases and the J segment 5 bases; nucleotides outside the gene matches: 1. This chain's CDR3 is CASSLATSGRNNEQFF. CDR3 nucleotides: TGTGCCAGCAGCTTAGCGACTAGCGGGAGGAACAATGAGCAGTTCTTC.

This clonotype was detected many times. CDR3 loop: CASSLGPGGFYGYTF. CDR3 DNA: TGTGCCAGCAGCTTAGGGCCAGGGGGGTTCTATGGCTACACCTTC. V and J are TRBV7-2 and TRBJ1-2; the match to TRBD1 covers 7 bases. J gave up 4 bases and V 1 base, and 6 bases lay outside the gene matches. CDR3 length: 15 amino acids. Germline-derived CDR1 and CDR2 are SGHTA and FQGNSA.

This clonotype has ten or more counts. The chain couples TRBV21-1 to TRBJ2-1; the table gives TRBD1 as D, unverified against the DNA. TRBV21-1 is a listed pseudogene. The CDR3 spans 14 residues. The CDR3 spells CASSRGLPYNEQFF. The CDR3, as DNA: TGTGCCAGCAGCAGGGGGCTCCCCTACAATGAGCAGTTCTTC.

The chain recombines TRBV20-1 with TRBJ1-2, with D hard to call. CDR1 is DFQATT, CDR2 SNEGSKA, per germline (reference sequence). The CDR3 is 13 amino acids. V was cut by 4 bases and J by 8 bases, with 17 bases left in between. CDR3 nucleotide sequence: TGCAGTGCTAAAAACGTCCTCCCAAGAGGCTACACCTTC. Translation: CSAKNVLPRGYTF.

This clonotype was counted many times. The V and J genes are TRBV28 and TRBJ1-1; the D is unclear. Germline V lookup: CDR1 MDHEN, CDR2 SYDVKM. This CDR3 spans 12 amino acids. Deletions cut 7 bases from V and 1 base from J, with 7 bases between. In DNA, the CDR3 is TGTGCCAGCATTCGTTCGAACACTGAAGCTTTCTTT. Encoded protein: CASIRSNTEAFF.

This clonotype has at least ten counts. V usage is TRBV30 and J usage is TRBJ1-3; the match to TRBD1 covers 7 bases. V shed 0 bases, J shed 0 bases, and the junction held 8 bases outside the gene matches. This CDR3 has 17 amino acids. CDR1 is GTSNPN and CDR2 is SVGIG in the germline V gene (reference sequence). CDR3 sequence: CAWSVPLGTASGNTIYF. Written as DNA, the CDR3 is TGTGCCTGGAGTGTACCGCTCGGGACAGCCTCTGGAAACACCATATATTTT.

There are many counts of this clonotype. The chain uses TRBV7-2 and TRBJ2-7; D is ambiguous. CDR1 SGHTA and CDR2 FQGNSA come from the germline V gene. Deletions cut 2 bases from V and 2 bases from J, with 7 bases between. The CDR3 sequence is 13 residues long. The CDR3 reads CASSLPTTYEQYF. DNA for the CDR3: TGTGCCAGCAGCTTACCCACTACCTACGAGCAGTACTTC.

This clonotype occurred many times. The chain couples TRBV5-1 to TRBJ2-1; D is unresolved. Per the germline V gene, CDR1 is SGHRS and CDR2 is YFSETQ. The CDR3 spans 14 residues. Trimming cost V 0 bases and J 1 base, with 5 bases left between them. This chain's CDR3 is CASSLGESYNEQFF. Here the CDR3 DNA reads TGCGCCAGCAGCTTGGGAGAGTCCTACAATGAGCAGTTCTTC.

This clonotype came up many times. The rearrangement joins TRBV25-1 to TRBJ2-1; possible D gene TRBD1, 6 bases. CDR3 length: 10 amino acids. Germline V gene lookup returns CDR1 MGHDK and CDR2 SYGVNS. V lost 8 bases and J 13 bases, leaving 12 bases between the germline ends. The CDR3 protein is CASLGALQFF. CDR3 DNA: TGTGCCAGCCTGGGGGCCCTCCAGTTCTTC.

This rearrangement joins TRBV20-1 to TRBJ1-2, with D unclear. The ends were cut back, 0 bases at V and 4 bases at J, with 12 bases in the middle. Per the germline V gene, CDR1 is DFQATT and CDR2 is SNEGSKA (reference sequence). This CDR3 is 14 amino acids long. Written as DNA, the CDR3 is TGCAGTGCTAGAGACAGTCCCTGGGGCTATGGCTACACCTTC. It yields the protein CSARDSPWGYGYTF.

This clonotype was found a few times. V gene TRBV12-5 combines with J gene TRBJ2-5, with 10 nucleotides matching TRBD1. Germline V CDR1 and CDR2: LGHNT, FRNRAP. This CDR3 comprises 15 residues. J lost 5 bases, V lost 4 bases, and 7 bases had no gene match. CDR3 residues: CASGYRDRGRETQYF. CDR3 nucleotides: TGTGCTAGTGGTTACCGGGACAGGGGACGGGAGACCCAGTACTTC. Based on the CDR3 plus reference TRBV12-5 and TRBJ2-5, the full variable domain is DARVTQTPRHKVTEMGQEVTMRCQPILGHNTVFWYRQTMMQGLELLAYFRNRAPLDDSGMPKDRFSAEMPDATLATLKIQPSEPRDSAVYFCASGYRDRGRETQYFGPGTRLLVL.

This clonotype showed up many times. CDR3 in amino acids: CSARGMGVRAEAFF. The CDR3 DNA sequence: TGCAGTGCTAGGGGAATGGGGGTCCGGGCTGAAGCTTTCTTT. The chain couples TRBV20-1 to TRBJ1-1, with D perhaps TRBD1 (5 bases). V lost 3 bases to trimming and J lost 6 bases, with 17 bases between them. Germline CDR1 reads DFQATT; CDR2 reads SNEGSKA (reference sequence). The CDR3 length is 14 residues.

In its sample, this clonotype was seen many times. CDR3: CASSGAAWTYEQYF. CDR3 coding DNA: TGTGCCAGCAGTGGGGCGGCCTGGACCTACGAGCAGTACTTC. V usage is TRBV6-2 or TRBV6-3 and J usage is TRBJ2-7; weak D call: TRBD1 (5 bases). The length of the CDR3 is 14 residues. CDR1 is MNHEY, CDR2 SVGEGT, per germline. The V end was cut by 5 bases, the J end by 2 bases, with 13 bases between.

The table lists this clonotype with many counts. The CDR3 DNA reads TGTGCCAGCAGCTTTGGGACAGGGATCGGCTACACCTTC. Its protein is CASSFGTGIGYTF. The chain joins TRBV11-2 to TRBJ1-2; TRBD1 matches 9 bases. Germline V gene sequence: CDR1 SGHAT, CDR2 FQNNGV. This CDR3 is 13 amino acids long. V shed 3 bases and J 8 bases; nucleotides not matched to a gene: 4.

This clonotype was recorded a few times. J is TRBJ1-1 and V is TRBV18; D unclear. The germline CDR1 and CDR2 sequences are KGHSH and LQKENI. The CDR3 is made up of 14 amino acids. The V end lost 3 bases, the J end lost 8 bases, and 16 bases lay between the germline ends. The chain's CDR3 is CASSPGLYDGEAFF. For the CDR3, the DNA is TGTGCCAGCTCACCCGGGCTATATGACGGAGAAGCTTTCTTT.

This clonotype was seen repeatedly, ten times or more. CDR3 nucleotide sequence: TGTGCCAGCAGACATAGGCTAGCGGGACTCTACGAGCAGTACTTC. This translates into CASRHRLAGLYEQYF. This chain connects TRBV28 to TRBJ2-7, with 9 bases that match TRBD2. Germline V gene sequence: CDR1 MDHEN, CDR2 SYDVKM. Trimming took 6 bases from V and 3 from J; bases not matched to a gene: 9. This CDR3 contains 15 residues.

This clonotype was counted ten times or more. This rearrangement joins TRBV12-3 or TRBV12-4 to TRBJ2-1; tentatively, D is TRBD1 or TRBD2 (5 bases each). The CDR3 has 16 residues. V gave up 1 base and J gave up 0 bases, with 10 bases separating them. The DNA of the CDR3 is TGTGCCAGCAGTTTAGTCCGGGGCAACTCCTACAATGAGCAGTTCTTC. Translated, it gives CASSLVRGNSYNEQFF.

This clonotype was seen many times. The chain has TRBV27 and TRBJ2-7; D could derive from TRBD1 or TRBD2 (5 bases each). The V gene's germline CDR1 is MNHEY and CDR2 SMNVEV (reference sequence). Between the trimmed V and J ends, which lost 8 bases and 0 bases, there was a span of 11 bases. CDR3 length: 13 residues. The CDR3 protein is CASHRDGSYEQYF. The CDR3 DNA is TGTGCCAGCCACCGGGACGGCTCCTACGAGCAGTACTTC.

This clonotype was found many times. J is TRBJ2-3 and V is TRBV3-1; 11 bases line up with TRBD2. The germline V gene encodes CDR1 LGHDT and CDR2 YNNKEL (reference sequence). Unmatched junction bases numbered 4, after V lost 4 bases and J lost 4 bases. The CDR3 runs to 15 residues. The CDR3 DNA reads TGTGCCAGCAGCCCTATAGCGGGAGGGGCAGATACGCAGTATTTT. Encoded protein: CASSPIAGGADTQYF.

The table lists this clonotype with many counts. The J gene is TRBJ2-7, the V gene TRBV2; 8 nucleotides match TRBD2. The CDR3 totals 15 residues. CDR1 and CDR2 from the germline V gene are SNHLY and FYNNEI. The V and J ends lost 3 bases and 3 bases, in that order; junction bases with no gene match: 7. The CDR3 coding sequence is TGTGCCAGCAGTGATGTAGCGGGACCTAACTACGAGCAGTACTTC. Its translation is CASSDVAGPNYEQYF.

A few counts support this clonotype. The rearrangement joins TRBV21-1 to TRBJ2-3; no DNA check was done on the table's D call, TRBD1. TRBV21-1 is listed as a pseudogene. The CDR3 has 14 amino acids. CDR3 residues: CASSSPRSTDTQYF. The DNA for the CDR3 is TGTGCCAGCAGCTCCCCCCGAAGCACAGATACGCAGTATTTT.

Ten or more counts support this clonotype. The chain is built from TRBV20-1 and TRBJ2-1, with 7 positions matching TRBD2. The V gene end was trimmed by 5 bases and the J gene end by 7 bases; junction bases not matched to a gene: 11. The CDR3 sequence is 14 residues long. The germline V gene encodes CDR1 DFQATT and CDR2 SNEGSKA (reference sequence). CDR3 DNA: TGCAGTGCTTCCTCCCATAGCGGGCAGAATGAGCAGTTCTTC. It is translated as CSASSHSGQNEQFF.